Listed below are T cell receptor beta chains from one sample, sequenced in a study of a mutant IDH1 vaccine in newly diagnosed glioma. Clones were read by immunoSEQ multiplex PCR, and TCRdb kept only the in-frame ones, dropping some. The sample contains approximately 54,000 clones, roughly 80% of which appear only once. The sample here was PBMCs, taken from a glioma patient treated with radiotherapy, temozolomide or both. These receptors were collected from a man between 18 and 29 years old with glioma. Both conserved end residues are part of each CDR3. The D gene is left open where the match is weak. Not all rows give a size; the values are once, few, many and, for expanded clones, a class.

j_call clone_size v_call d_call cdr3_aa cdr3_nt
TRBJ1-1 - TRBV7-2 TRBD1 CASSSGTGTTSEAFF TGTGCCAGCAGCTCCGGGACAGGGACCACAAGTGAAGCTTTCTTT
TRBJ1-1 - TRBV7-9 - CASMAGRTEAFF TGTGCCAGCATGGCGGGAAGGACTGAAGCTTTCTTT
TRBJ1-2 - TRBV30 - CAWSGVTNYGYTF TGTGCCTGGAGTGGAGTCACTAACTATGGCTACACCTTC
TRBJ1-5 - TRBV25-1 - CASSGGLRGQPQHF TGTGCCAGCAGTGGGGGCTTGAGGGGTCAGCCCCAGCATTTT
TRBJ1-2 - TRBV30 - CAWSQRRGHPYGYTF TGTGCCTGGAGCCAAAGGCGGGGACACCCCTATGGCTACACCTTC
TRBJ1-5 - TRBV7-3 - CASSIYGRDQPQHF TGTGCCAGCTCGATATACGGCAGGGATCAGCCCCAGCATTTT
TRBJ1-5 few TRBV19 - CASTRGQSNQPQHF TGTGCCAGTACCCGAGGACAGAGCAATCAGCCCCAGCATTTT
TRBJ2-3 - TRBV5-6 - CASSFLDTQYF TGTGCCAGCAGCTTCCTAGATACGCAGTATTTT
TRBJ2-2 - TRBV2 TRBD1 CASSFSGGLFF TGTGCCAGCAGTTTTTCAGGGGGGCTGTTTTTT
TRBJ1-2 once TRBV2 - CASSEALQSIYGYTF TGTGCCAGCAGTGAAGCGCTTCAGTCAATCTATGGCTACACCTTC
TRBJ2-2 - TRBV7-2 - CASSLVSDNYHTGELFF TGTGCCAGCAGCTTGGTCAGCGACAACTATCACACCGGGGAGCTGTTTTTT
TRBJ2-3 - TRBV10-3 - CAIRAHAGSTDTQYF TGTGCCATCAGGGCCCATGCGGGGAGCACAGATACGCAGTATTTT
TRBJ2-7 once TRBV6-5 - CASSYAPAQASEQYF TGTGCCAGCAGTTACGCACCGGCCCAAGCCAGCGAGCAGTACTTC
TRBJ1-2 - TRBV25-1 - CASSGRVDGYTF TGTGCCAGCAGTGGCAGGGTTGATGGCTACACCTTC
TRBJ1-3 - TRBV20-1 - CSAPKGNTIYF TGCAGTGCGCCCAAGGGAAACACCATATATTTT
TRBJ1-2 - TRBV2 - CASSDTGGGRGYTF TGTGCCAGCAGTGATACGGGGGGAGGCAGGGGCTACACCTTC
TRBJ2-6 - TRBV29-1 TRBD1 CSVSRGQANVLTF TGCAGCGTGAGCAGGGGGCAGGCCAACGTCCTGACTTTC
TRBJ2-1 - TRBV7-9 TRBD2 CASSPISGSSYNEQFF TGTGCCAGCAGCCCAATCAGCGGGAGCTCCTACAATGAGCAGTTCTTC
TRBJ1-6 - TRBV5-1 - CASSLALQSNSPLHF TGCGCCAGCAGCTTGGCTTTACAGTCTAATTCACCCCTCCACTTT
TRBJ1-4 - TRBV7-9 TRBD1 CASSPPGQGNEKLFF TGTGCCAGCAGCCCGCCGGGACAGGGAAATGAAAAACTGTTTTTT
TRBJ1-1 - TRBV7-8 - CASSTPELQNTEAFF TGTGCCAGCAGCACACCGGAACTACAGAACACTGAAGCTTTCTTT
TRBJ1-3 - TRBV6-1 - CASSAWAGGENTIYF TGTGCCAGCAGTGCCTGGGCGGGAGGCGAAAACACCATATATTTT
TRBJ2-2 - TRBV9 - CASSEGHWGSRSGELFF TGTGCCAGCAGCGAGGGTCATTGGGGGAGTAGGTCGGGGGAGCTGTTTTTT
TRBJ2-3 few TRBV5-1 - CASSRPTDTQYF TGCGCCAGCAGCAGGCCCACAGATACGCAGTATTTT
TRBJ2-1 once TRBV6-6 TRBD2 CASSTTLREGWNEQFF TGTGCCAGCAGTACCACCCTGCGGGAGGGTTGGAATGAGCAGTTCTTC
TRBJ2-2 - TRBV25-1 - CASSDPRGRTGELFF TGTGCCAGCAGTGACCCCAGGGGGAGGACCGGGGAGCTGTTTTTT
TRBJ2-7 - TRBV27 TRBD2 CASSTLGLAGSSYEQYF TGTGCCAGCAGTACACTCGGACTAGCGGGGAGCTCCTACGAGCAGTACTTC
TRBJ2-7 - TRBV7-8 TRBD1 CASSSIRDRGYEQYF TGTGCCAGCAGCTCGATCCGGGACAGGGGGTACGAGCAGTACTTC
TRBJ2-5 once TRBV9 - CASSVQSGIGLETQYF TGTGCCAGCAGCGTACAATCCGGGATAGGTCTAGAGACCCAGTACTTC
TRBJ1-2 once TRBV2 - CASSDRKTPIVYGYTF TGTGCCAGCAGTGATAGAAAAACGCCGATCGTATATGGCTACACCTTC
TRBJ1-5 - TRBV18 TRBD1 CASSPQGAGQPQHF TGTGCCAGCTCACCACAGGGGGCCGGTCAGCCCCAGCATTTT
TRBJ2-7 once TRBV29-1 - CSVGGQTRGRTYEQYF TGCAGCGTGGGGGGACAGACGAGGGGGAGGACCTACGAGCAGTACTTC
TRBJ2-5 - TRBV14 TRBD2 CASSPLPGLGKETQYF TGTGCCAGCAGCCCTCTCCCGGGACTAGGGAAAGAGACCCAGTACTTC
TRBJ2-7 - TRBV9 - CASSVDRGEQYF TGTGCCAGCAGCGTAGATAGGGGCGAGCAGTACTTC
TRBJ2-1 - TRBV30 - CAWSEPGDEQFF TGTGCCTGGAGTGAGCCGGGGGATGAGCAGTTCTTC
TRBJ1-5 - TRBV5-5 - CASKAGRDQPQHF TGTGCCAGCAAGGCAGGGAGAGACCAGCCCCAGCATTTT
TRBJ2-7 - TRBV9 TRBD2 CASSFGTSGRSREQYF TGTGCCAGCAGCTTCGGCACTAGCGGGAGATCTCGTGAGCAGTACTTC
TRBJ2-1 few TRBV25-1 TRBD2 CASSGPALRGYNEQFF TGTGCCAGCAGTGGACCGGCTCTGCGGGGGTACAATGAGCAGTTCTTC
TRBJ1-2 - TRBV5-1 - CASSLEQNRFNYGYTF TGCGCCAGCAGCTTGGAACAGAACCGCTTTAACTATGGCTACACCTTC
TRBJ2-2 - TRBV29-1 - CSVQALNTGELFF TGCAGCGTTCAGGCTCTAAACACCGGGGAGCTGTTTTTT
TRBJ1-1 - TRBV27 - CASSLTGLNTEAFF TGTGCCAGCAGTTTAACGGGGTTGAACACTGAAGCTTTCTTT
TRBJ2-7 - TRBV6-5 TRBD2 CASSPRGAYEQYF TGTGCCAGCAGCCCACGGGGGGCCTACGAGCAGTACTTC
TRBJ1-1 few TRBV13 - CASSLGLTNTEAFF TGTGCCAGCAGCTTAGGTCTCACGAACACTGAAGCTTTCTTT
TRBJ2-5 - TRBV5-1 TRBD2 CASGLAGAGTQYF TGCGCCAGCGGACTAGCGGGAGCAGGCACCCAGTACTTC
TRBJ2-6 - TRBV25-1 - CASSRTATSGANVLTF TGTGCCAGCAGTCGGACAGCCACCTCTGGGGCCAACGTCCTGACTTTC
TRBJ2-5 - TRBV25-1 TRBD2 CASSESRYTSGIFGTQYF TGTGCCAGCAGTGAATCCCGATATACTAGCGGGATATTCGGGACCCAGTACTTC
TRBJ2-1 - TRBV27 - CASSAGGMDNEQFF TGTGCCAGCAGCGCCGGAGGGATGGACAATGAGCAGTTCTTC
TRBJ1-2 - TRBV19 - CARQVLTGSPGYTF TGTGCCAGGCAGGTCCTCACAGGATCCCCTGGCTACACCTTC
TRBJ2-3 - TRBV29-1 - CSVENPPRGPTDTQYF TGCAGCGTTGAAAACCCCCCGCGGGGTCCCACAGATACGCAGTATTTT
TRBJ2-7 - TRBV29-1 TRBD2 CSVVNSGEQYF TGCAGCGTTGTCAATAGCGGGGAGCAGTACTTC
TRBJ2-7 - TRBV5-5 TRBD2 CASTPGGSSYEQYF TGTGCCTCAACACCCGGGGGGAGCTCCTACGAGCAGTACTTC
TRBJ1-1 - TRBV5-1 - CASSQQTNTEAFF TGCGCCAGCAGCCAACAGACGAACACTGAAGCTTTCTTT
TRBJ1-2 once TRBV7-9 TRBD1 CASSQGQSNYGYTF TGTGCCAGCAGCCAGGGACAGTCTAACTATGGCTACACCTTC
TRBJ2-1 - TRBV14 - CASSHSGSSYNEQFF TGTGCCAGCAGCCACAGTGGGTCCTCCTACAATGAGCAGTTCTTC
TRBJ2-1 - TRBV5-1 TRBD2 CASSWLLAGGSNEQFF TGCGCCAGCAGCTGGCTACTAGCGGGGGGGTCCAATGAGCAGTTCTTC
TRBJ2-2 once TRBV4-3 - CASSRRQTNTGELFF TGCGCCAGCAGCCGACGACAGACGAACACCGGGGAGCTGTTTTTT
TRBJ1-5 - TRBV28 - CASSLSGGSNQPQHF TGTGCCAGCAGTTTATCCGGGGGAAGCAATCAGCCCCAGCATTTT
TRBJ2-2 - TRBV29-1 - CSVVAGLNTGELFF TGCAGCGTTGTTGCGGGGCTGAACACCGGGGAGCTGTTTTTT
TRBJ1-6 - TRBV19 - CASSSISDSPLHF TGTGCCAGTAGTAGTATCTCGGATTCACCCCTCCACTTT
TRBJ1-1 - TRBV7-2 - CASSLVNRNTEAFF TGTGCCAGCAGCTTGGTAAACAGAAACACTGAAGCTTTCTTT